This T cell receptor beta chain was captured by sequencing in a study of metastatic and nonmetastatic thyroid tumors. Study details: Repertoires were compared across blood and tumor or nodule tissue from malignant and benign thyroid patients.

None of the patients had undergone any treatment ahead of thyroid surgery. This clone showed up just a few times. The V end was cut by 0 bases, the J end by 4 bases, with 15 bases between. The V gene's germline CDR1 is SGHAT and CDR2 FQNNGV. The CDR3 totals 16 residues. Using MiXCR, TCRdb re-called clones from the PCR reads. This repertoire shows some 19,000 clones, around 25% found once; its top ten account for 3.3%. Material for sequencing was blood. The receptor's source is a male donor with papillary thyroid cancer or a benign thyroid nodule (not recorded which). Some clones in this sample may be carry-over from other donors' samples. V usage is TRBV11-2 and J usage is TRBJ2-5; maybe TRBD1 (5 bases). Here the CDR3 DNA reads TGTGCCAGCAGCTTAGATCTCAGAACAGGAGTAGAGACCCAGTACTTC. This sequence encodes CASSLDLRTGVETQYF.